One sample yielded the 25 T cell receptor beta chains listed below, sequenced in a study of control samples from healthy donors and cancer patients. The data were produced by immunoSEQ multiplex PCR, yet TCRdb's version contains in-frame clones alone and is incomplete. The sample holds about 170,000 clones, 91% seen once. Sequences were obtained from blood. The receptor set was obtained from a woman in her 30s in good health.

This chain joins TRBV6-6 and TRBJ2-7, with 10 bases fitting TRBD1. This CDR3 has 14 amino acids. V dropped 4 bases and J dropped 7; count of bases not matched to a gene: 7. Looked up from germline, CDR1 is MNHNY and CDR2 is SVGAGI (reference sequence). The CDR3 nucleotides read TGTGCCAGCAGTTCGACAGGGGGCGCGGGGGAGCAGTACTTC. Translated: CASSSTGGAGEQYF.

The rearrangement links TRBV7-9 to TRBJ1-6, with 8 nucleotides matching TRBD1. The V and J ends lost 5 bases and 5 bases, in that order; junction bases with no gene match: 5. Per the germline V gene, CDR1 is SEHNR and CDR2 is FQNEAQ (reference sequence). CDR3 size: 15 residues. As DNA, the CDR3 is TGTGCCAGCAGCCGGACAGGGAAAAATAATTCACCCCTCCACTTT. It translates to CASSRTGKNNSPLHF.

The chain employs TRBV19 and TRBJ2-1, with 9 bases matching TRBD1. V gave up 4 bases and J gave up 0 bases; unmatched junction bases: 1. The CDR3 length is 15 residues. Germline CDR1 and CDR2: LNHDA and SQIVND (reference sequence). CDR3 in amino acids: CASSTDRGSYNEQFF. CDR3 DNA sequence: TGTGCCAGTAGTACGGACAGGGGCTCCTACAATGAGCAGTTCTTC.

The J gene is TRBJ2-2, the V gene TRBV5-1; 12 bases align to TRBD2. The CDR3 is made up of 15 amino acids. Germline V CDR1 and CDR2: SGHRS, YFSETQ. J gave up 7 bases and V 3 bases, and 4 bases lay outside the gene matches. The CDR3, as DNA: TGCGCCAGCAGCTACCGACTAGCGGGAGTCGGGGAGCTGTTTTTT. Translation: CASSYRLAGVGELFF.

The chain combines TRBV7-8 with TRBJ2-7; D is uncertain. V was clipped by 4 bases and J by 2 bases, with 9 bases between them. The CDR3 contains 13 residues. Germline-derived CDR1 and CDR2 are SGHVS and FQNEAQ. The DNA of the CDR3 is TGTGCCAGCAGCTCCGGGTTACCCTACGAGCAGTACTTC. It encodes CASSSGLPYEQYF. Full variable domain (missing parts from reference TRBV7-8 and TRBJ2-7): GAGVSQSPRYKVAKRGQDVALRCDPISGHVSLFWYQQALGQGPEFLTYFQNEAQLDKSGLPSDRFFAERPEGSVSTLKIQRTQQEDSAVYLCASSSGLPYEQYFGPGTRLTVT.

The chain employs TRBV4-1 and TRBJ1-5; 11 bases are a match to TRBD1. From germline, CDR1 is MGHRA and CDR2 YSYEKL. With 3 bases clipped from V and 6 bases from J, the junction kept 7 bases outside the gene matches. CDR3 length equals 16 residues. This CDR3 reads CASSQPGQGDSQPQHF. The CDR3 bases are TGCGCCAGCAGCCAGCCGGGACAGGGGGATAGTCAGCCCCAGCATTTT.

The genes are TRBV18 and TRBJ1-2, with 7 bases identical to TRBD1. Germline values: CDR1 KGHSH, CDR2 LQKENI. With 6 bases clipped from V and 4 bases from J, the junction kept 8 bases outside the gene matches. The CDR3 is 14 amino acids. The CDR3 loop is CASSLTGNGYGYTF. CDR3 in DNA: TGTGCCAGCTCCCTGACAGGGAACGGCTATGGCTACACCTTC.

The chain employs TRBV18 and TRBJ2-5, with 8 bases that match TRBD1. The CDR3 has 15 residues. Looked up from germline, CDR1 is KGHSH and CDR2 is LQKENI. The V and J ends lost 3 bases and 5 bases, in that order; junction bases with no gene match: 8. This CDR3 is CASSPAARGRETQYF. CDR3 nucleotides: TGTGCCAGCTCACCTGCCGCCAGGGGGCGGGAGACCCAGTACTTC.

J is TRBJ1-5 and V is TRBV15, with D unresolved. V was pared by 1 base and J by 6 bases, with 10 bases between. CDR3 length: 14 amino acids. The germline V gene encodes CDR1 LNHNV and CDR2 YYDKDF (reference sequence). The CDR3 nucleotides read TGTGCCACCAGCAGAGGGGAGCGGAGTCAGCCCCAGCATTTT. It specifies CATSRGERSQPQHF.

The V and J genes are TRBV28 and TRBJ2-7, with TRBD1 identical over 11 bases. The germline gives CDR1 MDHEN, CDR2 SYDVKM. The CDR3 loop spans 15 amino acids. V was pared by 5 bases and J by 3 bases, with 6 bases of the junction left unmatched. The CDR3 loop is CASSPPGTGGYEQYF. DNA for the CDR3: TGTGCCAGCAGTCCCCCCGGGACAGGGGGCTACGAGCAGTACTTC.

The chain has TRBV9 and TRBJ2-3; 12 nucleotides match TRBD2. The germline V gene has CDR1 SGDLS and CDR2 YYNGEE. CDR3 length equals 16 residues. The V and J ends lost 0 bases and 5 bases, in that order; junction bases with no gene match: 4. The CDR3 reads CASSVALAGGLDTQYF. CDR3 bases: TGTGCCAGCAGCGTAGCACTAGCGGGGGGTTTAGATACGCAGTATTTT.

The gene calls are TRBV28 and TRBJ1-5; a possible D gene is TRBD1 (6 bases). V shed 7 bases and J shed 6 bases, with 10 bases lying between them. Germline-derived CDR1 and CDR2 are MDHEN and SYDVKM. The CDR3 is 12 amino acids. The DNA for the CDR3 is TGTGCCAGCACTGCAGGGGTTCAGCCCCAGCATTTT. Amino acids: CASTAGVQPQHF.

J is TRBJ2-5 and V is TRBV5-1; 14 bases line up with TRBD2. With V trimmed by 7 bases and J by 5 bases, 7 bases remained unmatched. Per germline, CDR1 SGHRS and CDR2 YFSETQ. This CDR3 region has 15 residues. CDR3 nucleotides: TGCGCCAGCGGCCGACTAGCGGGAGGGGGGGAGACCCAGTACTTC. Its protein product is CASGRLAGGGETQYF.

The chain combines TRBV9 with TRBJ2-3; possibly TRBD1 or TRBD2 for D (6 bases each). This CDR3 contains 15 residues. V was cut by 0 bases and J by 3 bases, with 11 bases left in between. Germline-derived CDR1 and CDR2 are SGDLS and YYNGEE. In DNA, the CDR3 is TGTGCCAGCAGCGTAGGACGGGGGCGGACAGATACGCAGTATTTT. Amino acid sequence: CASSVGRGRTDTQYF.

This sequence joins TRBV6-5 and TRBJ1-1, with D maybe TRBD1 (5 bases). The germline V and J ends were trimmed by 0 bases and 4 bases, with 9 bases remaining between them. Germline CDR1 and CDR2: MNHEY and SVGAGI. The CDR3 spans 14 residues. DNA of the CDR3: TGTGCCAGCAGTTACTCGAGTGGGGGCACTGAAGCTTTCTTT. This codes for CASSYSSGGTEAFF.

The chain is built from TRBV10-2 and TRBJ1-2, with 8 bases matching TRBD1. V lost 4 bases to trimming and J lost 4 bases; unmatched junction nucleotides: 2. The CDR3 is 13 residues long. Germline V gives CDR1 WSHSY, CDR2 SAAADI. CDR3 in amino acids: CASSAGQGYGYTF. CDR3 coding DNA: TGCGCCAGCAGTGCCGGACAGGGCTATGGCTACACCTTC.

The rearrangement joins TRBV11-3 to TRBJ2-3; 8 nucleotides line up with TRBD2. The CDR3 totals 16 residues. Germline V gives CDR1 SGHNT, CDR2 YENEEA. J gave up 3 bases and V 0 bases, and 5 bases lay outside the gene matches. CDR3 residues: CASSLDLAGGTDTQYF. The CDR3 nucleotides are TGTGCCAGCAGCTTAGATTTGGCGGGAGGAACAGATACGCAGTATTTT.

The rearrangement joins TRBV7-2 to TRBJ2-5; the D gene is possibly TRBD1 (7 bases). Germline lookup yields CDR1 SGHTA and CDR2 FQGNSA. The CDR3 runs 15 residues. Trimming left V 1 base short and J 5 bases short, with 14 bases between. In DNA, the CDR3 is TGTGCCAGCAGCTTAGGAGGAGGGGGCAAGGAGACCCAGTACTTC. This codes for CASSLGGGGKETQYF.

The chain recombines TRBV19 with TRBJ2-7; TRBD2 aligns across 9 bases. There are 14 residues in the CDR3. The V segment lost 3 bases and the J segment 4 bases; nucleotides outside the gene matches: 4. Germline loops: CDR1 LNHDA, CDR2 SQIVND (reference sequence). In DNA form, the CDR3 reads TGTGCCAGTAGTATCTCAGCGGGGGGTTACGAGCAGTACTTC. This codes for CASSISAGGYEQYF.

This clone was seen a single time. V usage is TRBV10-3 and J usage is TRBJ1-5; D gene unclear. CDR1 and CDR2 (germline): ENHRY, SYGVKD. V lost 4 bases, J lost 0 bases, and 7 bases lay in between. The CDR3 covers 14 residues. The CDR3 region is CAISVGYSNQPQHF. CDR3 DNA sequence: TGTGCCATCAGTGTCGGCTATAGCAATCAGCCCCAGCATTTT.

This chain links TRBV12-3 or TRBV12-4 with TRBJ1-2; tentative D call: TRBD1 (6 bases). Trimming took 7 bases from V and 4 from J, leaving 13 bases between them. The CDR3 covers 13 residues. The CDR3 sequence: CASTRQGFYGYTF. The CDR3 DNA sequence: TGTGCCAGCACCCGCCAGGGGTTCTATGGCTACACCTTC.

In regard to this clone: The same CDR3 is also encoded by other DNA sequences in this sample. The chain has TRBV6-5 and TRBJ2-7; TRBD1 agrees at 8 bases. The CDR3 extends over 14 amino acids. Unmatched junction bases numbered 0, after V lost 0 bases and J lost 2 bases. Germline CDR1 MNHEY, CDR2 SVGAGI. CDR3 nucleotide sequence: TGTGCCAGCAGTTACTCGACAGGGGCCTACGAGCAGTACTTC. This sequence encodes CASSYSTGAYEQYF.

The genes are TRBV4-2 and TRBJ2-1; D is unresolved. This CDR3 is 16 amino acids long. In germline, CDR1 is LGHNA, CDR2 YNFKEQ. Trimming left V 0 bases short and J 0 bases short, with 9 bases between. In nucleotides, the CDR3 is TGTGCCAGCAGCCAAGAATGGCGGAGCTCCTACAATGAGCAGTTCTTC. Its translation is CASSQEWRSSYNEQFF.

This chain uses TRBV7-8 with TRBJ1-1; D may be TRBD1 (6 bases). Between the trimmed V and J ends, which lost 5 bases and 0 bases, there was a span of 10 bases. This CDR3 region has 14 residues. The germline gives CDR1 SGHVS, CDR2 FQNEAQ. The CDR3 loop is CASSPGHLNTEAFF. CDR3 nucleotide sequence: TGTGCCAGCAGCCCGGGACACCTGAACACTGAAGCTTTCTTT. Filled out from reference TRBV7-8 and TRBJ1-1, the complete variable domain reads GAGVSQSPRYKVAKRGQDVALRCDPISGHVSLFWYQQALGQGPEFLTYFQNEAQLDKSGLPSDRFFAERPEGSVSTLKIQRTQQEDSAVYLCASSPGHLNTEAFFGQGTRLTVV.

The CDR3 here is CASSKRTGPITNEKLFF. CDR3 in DNA: TGTGCCAGCAGCAAGAGGACAGGGCCTATAACTAATGAAAAACTGTTTTTT. This chain joins TRBV7-8 and TRBJ1-4, with 8 bases matching TRBD1. The CDR3 sequence is 17 residues long. Germline-derived CDR1 and CDR2 are SGHVS and FQNEAQ. The V and J ends lost 5 bases and 1 base, in that order; junction bases with no gene match: 9.